Presented here are 18 T cell receptor beta chains from one specimen sequenced in a study of memory CD4+ T cells and cytomegalovirus serostatus. Single viable CD3+CD4+CD8-CD45RO+ cells were sorted as the memory CD4+ T cells. TCRdb keeps only in-frame clones here, not all; method: immunoSEQ multiplex PCR. The sample lists fewer than 90,000 clones; roughly three quarters were seen once. Sequencing was carried out using memory CD4+ T cells from blood. All receptors derive from an adult in good health and CMV-seropositive.

The genes are TRBV7-6 and TRBJ2-2, with 10 bases aligning to TRBD2. The germline V gene has CDR1 SGHVS and CDR2 FNYEAQ. V lost 5 bases, J lost 2 bases, and 5 bases stayed unmatched. The CDR3 consists of 16 residues. The CDR3 here is CASSLSGGANTGELFF. CDR3 nucleotide sequence: TGTGCCAGCAGCCTAAGCGGGGGGGCTAACACCGGGGAGCTGTTTTTT.

The chain recombines TRBV2 with TRBJ2-3; D may match TRBD1 or TRBD2 (5 bases each). The V and J ends lost 7 bases and 3 bases respectively, with 11 bases between them. There are 13 residues in the CDR3. Germline CDR1 and CDR2: SNHLY and FYNNEI. The CDR3, as DNA: TGTGCCAGCAACCCTGAGGGGACAGATACGCAGTATTTT. Translated: CASNPEGTDTQYF.

The V call is TRBV7-9, the J call TRBJ1-6; tentatively, D is TRBD1 (5 bases). Between the trimmed V and J ends, which lost 5 bases and 0 bases, there was a span of 8 bases. This CDR3 spans 15 amino acids. From germline, CDR1 is SEHNR and CDR2 FQNEAQ (reference sequence). The CDR3 is CASSRQSSYNSPLHF. For the CDR3, the DNA is TGTGCCAGCAGCCGACAGAGCTCCTATAATTCACCCCTCCACTTT. Drawing the rest from reference TRBV7-9 and TRBJ1-6, the complete variable domain is DTGVSQNPRHKITKRGQNVTFRCDPISEHNRLYWYRQTLGQGPEFLTYFQNEAQLEKSRLLSDRFSAERPKGSFSTLEIQRTEQGDSAMYLCASSRQSSYNSPLHFGNGTRLTVT.

This clone was seen a few times. V and J are TRBV10-1 and TRBJ2-7; the D is unclear. Deletions cut 2 bases from V and 6 bases from J, with 8 bases between. The length of the CDR3 is 12 residues. The germline V gene has CDR1 WNHNN and CDR2 SYGVQD (reference sequence). The CDR3 DNA reads TGCGCCAGCAGTGAGGGCCGCAGCGAGCAGTACTTC. Translating it yields CASSEGRSEQYF.

The J gene is TRBJ2-4, the V gene TRBV5-1; the D gene is possibly TRBD2 (7 bases). The CDR3 has 17 residues. V shed 4 bases and J shed 1 base, with 18 bases lying between them. Germline lookup yields CDR1 SGHRS and CDR2 YFSETQ. The CDR3 here is CASSPEGGMGAKNIQYF. CDR3 bases: TGCGCCAGCAGCCCGGAGGGGGGGATGGGGGCCAAAAACATTCAGTACTTC.

This chain connects TRBV28 to TRBJ1-2; 8 nucleotides agree with TRBD1. CDR3 length: 14 amino acids. After removal of 5 bases from V and 5 bases from J, the junction contained 7 bases not matched to a gene. Germline assignment: CDR1 MDHEN and CDR2 SYDVKM. Here the CDR3 reads CASSADRDIYGYTF. The CDR3 DNA sequence: TGTGCCAGCAGTGCGGACAGGGATATTTATGGCTACACCTTC.

The chain joins TRBV6-1 to TRBJ1-2; a possible D gene is TRBD1 (5 bases). Germline V lookup: CDR1 MNHNS, CDR2 SASEGT. The CDR3 consists of 14 residues. V gave up 9 bases and J gave up 2 bases, with 16 bases separating them. The CDR3 region has the DNA TGTGCCAGTAACTACCAGACAGTAAACTATGGCTACACCTTC. Translated: CASNYQTVNYGYTF.

In DNA, the CDR3 is TGCAGCGGCGGCAGGGGGAACGACTATGGCTACACCTTC. This codes for CSGGRGNDYGYTF. The chain has TRBV29-1 and TRBJ1-2; 7 bases are a match to TRBD1. The CDR3 sequence is 13 residues long. Germline V gives CDR1 SQVTM, CDR2 ANQGSEA. J lost 3 bases, V lost 7 bases, and 8 bases had no gene match.

This clone turned up a few times. The chain is built from TRBV11-3 and TRBJ2-6; weak D call: TRBD2 (7 bases). Between the trimmed V and J ends, which lost 10 bases and 0 bases, there was a span of 16 bases. This CDR3 region has 16 residues. Looked up from germline, CDR1 is SGHNT and CDR2 is YENEEA. The CDR3, as DNA: TGTGCCACCTATGGGGGGGCTTACTCTGGGGCCAACGTCCTGACTTTC. As protein: CATYGGAYSGANVLTF.

This CDR3 is CASSGGLLRNTGELFF. The DNA of the CDR3 is TGTGCCAGCAGTGGCGGGCTACTCCGGAACACCGGGGAGCTGTTTTTT. This chain connects TRBV28 to TRBJ2-2, with D maybe TRBD2 (5 bases). CDR1 MDHEN and CDR2 SYDVKM come from the germline V gene. The V and J ends lost 5 bases and 1 base respectively, with 14 bases between them. The CDR3 spans 16 residues.

The V and J genes are TRBV6-5 and TRBJ2-7, with D unresolved. Trimming pared 5 bases from V and 1 base from J, leaving 12 bases between. This CDR3 region has 14 residues. CDR1 MNHEY and CDR2 SVGAGI come from the germline V gene. CDR3 sequence (DNA): TGTGCCAGCAGTCGAACTACCACTTCCTACGAGCAGTACGTC. Amino acids: CASSRTTTSYEQYV.

This clone has only one observation. The chain couples TRBV2 to TRBJ2-1, with 9 bases identical to TRBD2. The CDR3 covers 15 residues. V lost 2 bases and J lost 6; bases outside the gene matches: 5. Germline CDR1 and CDR2: SNHLY and FYNNEI. The CDR3 region has the DNA TGTGCCAGCAGTGAAAGCGGGAGGAGGTCCAATGAGCAGTTCTTC. It specifies CASSESGRRSNEQFF.

V usage is TRBV28 and J usage is TRBJ1-4; no firm D call. With 6 bases removed from V and 5 bases from J, the gap between germline ends came to 19 bases. Germline V lookup: CDR1 MDHEN, CDR2 SYDVKM. The CDR3 sequence is 16 residues long. The CDR3 reads CASSQRGRRRNEKLFF. The CDR3 coding sequence is TGTGCCAGCAGCCAAAGAGGTCGGAGGCGAAATGAAAAACTGTTTTTT.

The chain has TRBV6-4 and TRBJ2-1; D might be TRBD2 (6 bases). Trimming shortened V by 4 bases and J by 9 bases, and 10 bases separated the two germline ends. Per germline, CDR1 MRHNA and CDR2 SNTAGT. CDR3 length equals 12 residues. The CDR3 spells CASSGQEGEQFF. The DNA of the CDR3 is TGTGCCAGCAGTGGGCAGGAGGGTGAGCAGTTCTTC.

The V and J genes are TRBV7-2 and TRBJ1-2; 7 nucleotides line up with TRBD1. This CDR3 region has 17 residues. Looked up from germline, CDR1 is SGHTA and CDR2 is FQGNSA. J was trimmed by 7 bases and V by 4 bases; bases with no gene match: 18. Written as DNA, the CDR3 is TGTGCCAGCAGCTCCTCGCTCTTATTAGGGGGCGCCGGTGGCTACACCTTC. It encodes CASSSSLLLGGAGGYTF.

This clone was seen a few times. CDR3: CASQAGRPATNEKLFF. CDR3 DNA: TGTGCCAGCCAAGCCGGCAGGCCTGCAACTAATGAAAAACTGTTTTTT. The chain recombines TRBV5-4 with TRBJ1-4; D remains ambiguous. V was pared by 7 bases and J by 0 bases, with 16 bases between. Per the germline V gene, CDR1 is SGHNT and CDR2 is YYREEE (reference sequence). The CDR3 extends over 16 amino acids.

J is TRBJ2-7 and V is TRBV5-1; possible D gene TRBD1, 6 bases. V lost 3 bases to trimming and J lost 3 bases, with 19 bases between them. CDR3 length: 16 residues. Germline CDR1 reads SGHRS; CDR2 reads YFSETQ. Here the CDR3 reads CASSYSRGTAVYEQYF. Written as DNA, the CDR3 is TGCGCCAGCAGCTACAGTAGGGGGACGGCAGTCTACGAGCAGTACTTC. Combining the CDR3 with reference TRBV5-1 and TRBJ2-7 gives the whole variable domain KAGVTQTPRYLIKTRGQQVTLSCSPISGHRSVSWYQQTPGQGLQFLFEYFSETQRNKGNFPGRFSGRQFSNSRSEMNVSTLELGDSALYLCASSYSRGTAVYEQYFGPGTRLTVT.

This clone turned up a few times. The genes are TRBV7-9 and TRBJ1-5; D ambiguous. The CDR3 covers 13 residues. Germline V gene data show CDR1 as SEHNR and CDR2 as FQNEAQ (reference sequence). V gave up 2 bases and J gave up 7 bases, with 9 bases separating them. CDR3 DNA: TGTGCCAGCAGCTTACGGCGCGAGCAGCCCCAGCATTTT. Translating it yields CASSLRREQPQHF. Drawing the rest from reference TRBV7-9 and TRBJ1-5, the complete variable domain is DTGVSQNPRHKITKRGQNVTFRCDPISEHNRLYWYRQTLGQGPEFLTYFQNEAQLEKSRLLSDRFSAERPKGSFSTLEIQRTEQGDSAMYLCASSLRREQPQHFGDGTRLSIL.